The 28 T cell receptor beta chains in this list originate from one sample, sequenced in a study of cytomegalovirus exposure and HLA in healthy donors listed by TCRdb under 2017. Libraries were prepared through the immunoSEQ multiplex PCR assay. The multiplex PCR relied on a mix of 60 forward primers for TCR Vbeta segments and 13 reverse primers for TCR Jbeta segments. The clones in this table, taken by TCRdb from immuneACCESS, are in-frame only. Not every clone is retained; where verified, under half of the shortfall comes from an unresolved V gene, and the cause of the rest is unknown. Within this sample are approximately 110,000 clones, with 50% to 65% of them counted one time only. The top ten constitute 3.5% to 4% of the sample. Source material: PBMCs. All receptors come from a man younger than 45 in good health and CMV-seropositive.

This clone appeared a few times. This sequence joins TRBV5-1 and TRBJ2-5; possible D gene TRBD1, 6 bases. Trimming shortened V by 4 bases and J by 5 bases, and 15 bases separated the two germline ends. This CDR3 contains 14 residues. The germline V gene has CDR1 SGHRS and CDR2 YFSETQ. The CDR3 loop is CASSPGTRGETQYF. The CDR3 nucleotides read TGCGCCAGCAGCCCCGGGACACGGGGCGAGACCCAGTACTTC. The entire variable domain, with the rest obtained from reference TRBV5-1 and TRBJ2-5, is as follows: KAGVTQTPRYLIKTRGQQVTLSCSPISGHRSVSWYQQTPGQGLQFLFEYFSETQRNKGNFPGRFSGRQFSNSRSEMNVSTLELGDSALYLCASSPGTRGETQYFGPGTRLLVL.

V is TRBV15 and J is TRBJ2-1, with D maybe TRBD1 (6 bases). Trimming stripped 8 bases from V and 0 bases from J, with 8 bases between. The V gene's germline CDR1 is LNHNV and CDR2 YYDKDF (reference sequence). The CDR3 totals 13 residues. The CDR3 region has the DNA TGTGCCACCGGGACAAACTCCTACAATGAGCAGTTCTTC. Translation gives CATGTNSYNEQFF.

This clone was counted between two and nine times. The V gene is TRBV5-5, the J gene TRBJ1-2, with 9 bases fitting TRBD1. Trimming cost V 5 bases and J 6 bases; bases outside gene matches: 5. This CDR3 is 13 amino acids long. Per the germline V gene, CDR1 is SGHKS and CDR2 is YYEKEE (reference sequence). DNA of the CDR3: TGTGCCAGCAGGGGGACAGGGTATGATGGCTACACCTTC. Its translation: CASRGTGYDGYTF.

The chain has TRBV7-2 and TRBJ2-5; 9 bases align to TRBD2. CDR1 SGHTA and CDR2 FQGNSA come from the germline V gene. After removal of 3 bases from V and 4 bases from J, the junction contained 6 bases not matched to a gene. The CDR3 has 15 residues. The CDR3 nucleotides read TGTGCCAGCAGCTTCGGACTAGCGTACGGAGAGACCCAGTACTTC. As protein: CASSFGLAYGETQYF.

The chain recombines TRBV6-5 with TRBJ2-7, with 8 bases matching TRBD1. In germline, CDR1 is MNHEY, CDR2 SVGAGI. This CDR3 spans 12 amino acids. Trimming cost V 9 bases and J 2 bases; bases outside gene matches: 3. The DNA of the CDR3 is TGTGCCAGTGCGGGACAGGCCTACGAGCAGTACTTC. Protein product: CASAGQAYEQYF.

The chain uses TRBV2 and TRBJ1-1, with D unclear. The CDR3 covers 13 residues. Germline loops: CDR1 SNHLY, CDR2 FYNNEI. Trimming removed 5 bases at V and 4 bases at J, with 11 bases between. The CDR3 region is CASSREEATEAFF. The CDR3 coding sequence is TGTGCCAGCAGTCGGGAAGAGGCCACTGAAGCTTTCTTT. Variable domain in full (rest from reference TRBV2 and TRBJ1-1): EPEVTQTPSHQVTQMGQEVILRCVPISNHLYFYWYRQILGQKVEFLVSFYNNEISEKSEIFDDQFSVERPDGSNFTLKIRSTKLEDSAMYFCASSREEATEAFFGQGTRLTVV.

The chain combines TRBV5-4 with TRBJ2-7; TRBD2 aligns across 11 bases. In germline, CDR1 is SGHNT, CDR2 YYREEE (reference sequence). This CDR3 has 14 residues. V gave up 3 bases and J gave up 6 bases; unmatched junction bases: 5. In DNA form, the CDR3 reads TGTGCCAGCAGCTCTAGCGGGGGGCCCCCCGAGCAGTACTTC. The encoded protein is CASSSSGGPPEQYF.

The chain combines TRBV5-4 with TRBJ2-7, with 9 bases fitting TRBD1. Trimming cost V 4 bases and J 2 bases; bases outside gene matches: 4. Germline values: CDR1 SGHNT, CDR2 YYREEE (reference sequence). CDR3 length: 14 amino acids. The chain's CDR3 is CASSPRQGAYEQYF. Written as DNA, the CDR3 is TGTGCCAGCAGCCCCCGACAGGGGGCCTACGAGCAGTACTTC.

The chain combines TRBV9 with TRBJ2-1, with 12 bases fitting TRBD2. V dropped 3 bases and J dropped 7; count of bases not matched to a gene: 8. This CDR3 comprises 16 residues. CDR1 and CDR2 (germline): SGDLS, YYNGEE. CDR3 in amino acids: CASSGPSGGADNEQFF. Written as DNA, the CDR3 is TGTGCCAGCAGCGGACCTAGCGGGGGGGCCGATAATGAGCAGTTCTTC. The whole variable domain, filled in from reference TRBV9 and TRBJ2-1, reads DSGVTQTPKHLITATGQRVTLRCSPRSGDLSVYWYQQSLDQGLQFLIQYYNGEERAKGNILERFSAQQFPDLHSELNLSSLELGDSALYFCASSGPSGGADNEQFFGPGTRLTVL.

CDR3 amino acids: CASSLVLYEQYF. CDR3 nucleotides: TGTGCCAGCAGCTTGGTACTTTACGAGCAGTACTTC. The chain is built from TRBV7-9 and TRBJ2-7; D remains unclear. Trimming pared 3 bases from V and 4 bases from J, leaving 7 bases between. The CDR3 loop spans 12 amino acids. CDR1 SEHNR and CDR2 FQNEAQ come from the germline V gene (reference sequence).

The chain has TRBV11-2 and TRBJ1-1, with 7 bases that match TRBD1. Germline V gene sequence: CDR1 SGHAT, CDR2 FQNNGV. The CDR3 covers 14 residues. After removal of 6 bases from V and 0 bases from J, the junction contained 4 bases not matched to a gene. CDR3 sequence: CASRLGQLNTEAFF. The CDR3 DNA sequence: TGTGCCAGCAGATTGGGACAGCTGAACACTGAAGCTTTCTTT.

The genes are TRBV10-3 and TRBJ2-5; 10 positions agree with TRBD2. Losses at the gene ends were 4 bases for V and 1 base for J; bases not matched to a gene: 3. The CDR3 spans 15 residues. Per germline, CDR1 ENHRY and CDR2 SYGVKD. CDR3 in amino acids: CAISVAGGPQETQYF. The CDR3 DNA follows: TGTGCCATCAGTGTAGCGGGGGGCCCCCAAGAGACCCAGTACTTC.

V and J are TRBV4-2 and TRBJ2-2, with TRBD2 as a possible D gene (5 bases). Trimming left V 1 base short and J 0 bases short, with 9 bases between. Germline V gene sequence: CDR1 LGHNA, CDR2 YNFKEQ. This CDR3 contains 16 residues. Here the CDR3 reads CASSQGGWANTGELFF. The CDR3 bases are TGTGCCAGCAGCCAAGGAGGGTGGGCGAACACCGGGGAGCTGTTTTTT.

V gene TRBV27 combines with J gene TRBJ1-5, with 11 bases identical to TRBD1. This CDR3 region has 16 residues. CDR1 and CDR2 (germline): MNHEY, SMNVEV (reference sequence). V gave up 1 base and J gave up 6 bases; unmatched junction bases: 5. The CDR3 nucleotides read TGTGCCAGCAGTTTATTGGGGACAGGGGGTAGTCAGCCCCAGCATTTT. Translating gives CASSLLGTGGSQPQHF.

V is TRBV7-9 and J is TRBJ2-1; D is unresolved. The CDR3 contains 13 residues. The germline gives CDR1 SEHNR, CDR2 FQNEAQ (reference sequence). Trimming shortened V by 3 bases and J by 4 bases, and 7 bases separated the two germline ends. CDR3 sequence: CASSFFKYNEQFF. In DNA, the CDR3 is TGTGCCAGCAGCTTCTTTAAATACAATGAGCAGTTCTTC.

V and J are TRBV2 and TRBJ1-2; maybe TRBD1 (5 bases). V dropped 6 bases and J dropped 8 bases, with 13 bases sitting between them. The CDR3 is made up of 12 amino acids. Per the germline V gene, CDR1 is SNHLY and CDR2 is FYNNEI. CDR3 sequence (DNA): TGTGCCAGCAGCGGGGGAGGGAGCGGCTACACCTTC. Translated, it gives CASSGGGSGYTF.

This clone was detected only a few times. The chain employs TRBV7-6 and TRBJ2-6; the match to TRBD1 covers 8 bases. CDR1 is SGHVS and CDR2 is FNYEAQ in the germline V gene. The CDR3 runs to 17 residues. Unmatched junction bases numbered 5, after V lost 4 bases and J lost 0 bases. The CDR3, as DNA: TGTGCCAGCAGCTCAGGAACAGGGGGCTCTGGGGCCAACGTCCTGACTTTC. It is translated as CASSSGTGGSGANVLTF.

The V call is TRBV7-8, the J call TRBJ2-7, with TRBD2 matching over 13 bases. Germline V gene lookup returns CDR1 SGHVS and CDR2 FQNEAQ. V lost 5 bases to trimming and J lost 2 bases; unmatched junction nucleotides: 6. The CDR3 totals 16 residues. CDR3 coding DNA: TGTGCCAGCAGCGCGACCGGACTAGCGGGGGCCTACGAGCAGTACTTC. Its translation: CASSATGLAGAYEQYF. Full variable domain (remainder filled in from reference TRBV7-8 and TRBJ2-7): GAGVSQSPRYKVAKRGQDVALRCDPISGHVSLFWYQQALGQGPEFLTYFQNEAQLDKSGLPSDRFFAERPEGSVSTLKIQRTQQEDSAVYLCASSATGLAGAYEQYFGPGTRLTVT.

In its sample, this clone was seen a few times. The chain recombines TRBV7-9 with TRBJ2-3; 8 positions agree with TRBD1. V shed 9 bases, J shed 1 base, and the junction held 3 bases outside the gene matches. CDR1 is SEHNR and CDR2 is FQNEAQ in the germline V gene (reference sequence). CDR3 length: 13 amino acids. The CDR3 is CASPGQGTDTQYF. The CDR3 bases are TGTGCCAGTCCGGGACAGGGCACAGATACGCAGTATTTT.

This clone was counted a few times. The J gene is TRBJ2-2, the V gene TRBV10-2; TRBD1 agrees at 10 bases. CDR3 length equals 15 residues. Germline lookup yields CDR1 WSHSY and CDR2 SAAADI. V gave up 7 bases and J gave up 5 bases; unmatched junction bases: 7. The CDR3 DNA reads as TGCGCCAGCACTGGACAGGGGGTTGGAACCGGGGAGCTGTTTTTT. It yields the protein CASTGQGVGTGELFF.

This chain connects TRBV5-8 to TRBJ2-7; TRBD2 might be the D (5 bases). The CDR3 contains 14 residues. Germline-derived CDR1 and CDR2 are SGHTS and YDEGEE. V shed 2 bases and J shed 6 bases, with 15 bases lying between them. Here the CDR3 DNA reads TGTGCCAGCAGCTTTCCGGGATTCCGGCTCGAGCAGTACTTC. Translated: CASSFPGFRLEQYF.

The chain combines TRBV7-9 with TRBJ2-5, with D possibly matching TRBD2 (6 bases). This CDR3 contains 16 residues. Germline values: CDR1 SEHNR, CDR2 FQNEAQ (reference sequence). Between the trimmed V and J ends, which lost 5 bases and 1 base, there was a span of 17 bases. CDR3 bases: TGTGCCAGCAGCGCGACTAGGGACCGACTCCAAGAGACCCAGTACTTC. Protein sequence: CASSATRDRLQETQYF. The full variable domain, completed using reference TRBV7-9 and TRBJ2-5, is DTGVSQNPRHKITKRGQNVTFRCDPISEHNRLYWYRQTLGQGPEFLTYFQNEAQLEKSRLLSDRFSAERPKGSFSTLEIQRTEQGDSAMYLCASSATRDRLQETQYFGPGTRLLVL.

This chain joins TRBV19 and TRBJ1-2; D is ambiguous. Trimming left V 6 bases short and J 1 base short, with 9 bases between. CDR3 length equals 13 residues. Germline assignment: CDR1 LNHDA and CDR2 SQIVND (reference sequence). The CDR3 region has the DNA TGTGCCAGTAGGTTGAGTCATAACTATGGCTACACCTTC. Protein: CASRLSHNYGYTF. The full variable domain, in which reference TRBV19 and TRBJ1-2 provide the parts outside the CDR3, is DGGITQSPKYLFRKEGQNVTLSCEQNLNHDAMYWYRQDPGQGLRLIYYSQIVNDFQKGDIAEGYSVSREKKESFPLTVTSAQKNPTAFYLCASRLSHNYGYTFGSGTRLTVV.

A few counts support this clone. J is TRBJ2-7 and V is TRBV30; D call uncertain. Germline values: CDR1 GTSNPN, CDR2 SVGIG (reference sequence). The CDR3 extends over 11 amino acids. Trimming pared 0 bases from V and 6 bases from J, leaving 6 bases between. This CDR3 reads CAWSVGSEQYF. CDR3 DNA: TGTGCCTGGAGTGTCGGTTCCGAGCAGTACTTC.

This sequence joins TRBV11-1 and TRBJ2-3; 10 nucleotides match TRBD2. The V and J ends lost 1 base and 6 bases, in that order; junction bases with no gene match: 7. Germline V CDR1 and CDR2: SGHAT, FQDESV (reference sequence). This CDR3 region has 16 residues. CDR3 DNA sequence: TGTGCCAGCAGCTTAGGTAGCGGGGGGCTCCACGATACGCAGTATTTT. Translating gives CASSLGSGGLHDTQYF.

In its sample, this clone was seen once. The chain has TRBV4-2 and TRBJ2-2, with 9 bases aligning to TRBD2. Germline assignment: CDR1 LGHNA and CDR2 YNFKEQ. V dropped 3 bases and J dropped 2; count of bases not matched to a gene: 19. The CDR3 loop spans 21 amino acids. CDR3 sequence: CASSHPQGRGSGGLNTGELFF. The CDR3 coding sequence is TGTGCCAGCAGCCATCCCCAAGGACGTGGTAGCGGGGGCCTCAACACCGGGGAGCTGTTTTTT.

CDR3 sequence: CSVFRTAQETQYF. CDR3 sequence (DNA): TGCAGCGTTTTTAGGACAGCCCAAGAGACCCAGTACTTC. The chain recombines TRBV29-1 with TRBJ2-5, with D possibly being TRBD1 (6 bases). V was pared by 5 bases and J by 1 base, with 11 bases between. The CDR3 is 13 residues long. Germline V gene sequence: CDR1 SQVTM, CDR2 ANQGSEA.

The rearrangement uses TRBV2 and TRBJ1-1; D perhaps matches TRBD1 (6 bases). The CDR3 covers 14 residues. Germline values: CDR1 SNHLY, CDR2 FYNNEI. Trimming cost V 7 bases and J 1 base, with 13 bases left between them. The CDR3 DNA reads TGTGCCAGCACAGAACAGGGCACGAACACTGAAGCTTTCTTT. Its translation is CASTEQGTNTEAFF.